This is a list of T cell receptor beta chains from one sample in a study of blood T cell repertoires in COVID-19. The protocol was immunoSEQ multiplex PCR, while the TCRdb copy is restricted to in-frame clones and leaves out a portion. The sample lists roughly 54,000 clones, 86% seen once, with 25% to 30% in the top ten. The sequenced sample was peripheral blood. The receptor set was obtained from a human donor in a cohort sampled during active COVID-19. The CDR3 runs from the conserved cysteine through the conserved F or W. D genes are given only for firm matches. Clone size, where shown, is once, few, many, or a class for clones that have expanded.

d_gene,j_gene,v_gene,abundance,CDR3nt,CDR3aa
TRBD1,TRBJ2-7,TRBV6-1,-,TGTGCCAGCAGTGACGGACAGGGGGTCTCCTACGAGCAGTACTTC,CASSDGQGVSYEQYF
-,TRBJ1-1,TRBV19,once,TGTGCCAGTAGCCGGGCGGGGGTGAACACTGAAGCTTTCTTT,CASSRAGVNTEAFF
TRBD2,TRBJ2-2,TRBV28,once,TGTGCCAGCAGTTTGTTAGGGCTAGCGGGGAACACCGGGGAGCTGTTTTTT,CASSLLGLAGNTGELFF
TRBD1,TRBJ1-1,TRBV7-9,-,TGTGCCAGCAGCCGACAGGGGGTGACTGAAGCTTTCTTT,CASSRQGVTEAFF
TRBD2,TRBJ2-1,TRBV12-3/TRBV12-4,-,TGTGCCAGCAGTTTAGGGACTAGCGGTGAGCAGTTCTTC,CASSLGTSGEQFF
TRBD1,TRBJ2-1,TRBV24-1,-,TGTGCCACCAGTGATTTGGTCAGGGGGCTTTACAATGAGCAGTTCTTC,CATSDLVRGLYNEQFF
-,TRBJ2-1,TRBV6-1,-,TGTGCCAGCAGTGAAGCGGGGCCCAACAATGAGCAGTTCTTC,CASSEAGPNNEQFF
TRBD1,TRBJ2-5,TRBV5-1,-,TGCGCCAGCAGCCGAGGCACAGGGGACGGCGAGACCCAGTACTTC,CASSRGTGDGETQYF
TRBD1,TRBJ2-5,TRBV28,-,TGTGCCAGCAGTTTTTACAGGGGGTACCAAGAGACCCAGTACTTC,CASSFYRGYQETQYF
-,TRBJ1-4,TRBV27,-,TGTGCCAGCAGTTCCCAGGGTTATGAAAAACTGTTTTTT,CASSSQGYEKLFF
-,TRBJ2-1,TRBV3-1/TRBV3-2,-,TGTGCCAGCAGCCAAGATATACAGACTACCTACAATGAGCAGTTCTTC,CASSQDIQTTYNEQFF
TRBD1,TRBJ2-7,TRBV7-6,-,TGTGCCAGCAGCTTAAGGTCAATGGACAGGGCTTACGAGCAGTACTTC,CASSLRSMDRAYEQYF
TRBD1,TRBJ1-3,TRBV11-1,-,TGTGCCAGCAGCGGATACAGGGGATCCGGAAACACCATATATTTT,CASSGYRGSGNTIYF
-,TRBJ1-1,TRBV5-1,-,TGCGCCAGCAGTTCGGACACGATGAACACTGAAGCTTTCTTT,CASSSDTMNTEAFF
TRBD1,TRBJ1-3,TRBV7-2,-,TGTGCCAGCAGCTTTAAGGGGGCGTCTGGAAACACCATATATTTT,CASSFKGASGNTIYF
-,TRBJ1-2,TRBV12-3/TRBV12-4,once,TGTGCCAGCAGTTTCGGGCAGGGTCGTGGCTACACCTTC,CASSFGQGRGYTF
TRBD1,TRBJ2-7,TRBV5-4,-,TGTGCCAGCAGTCCCGGGACAGGTCCCTACGAGCAGTACTTC,CASSPGTGPYEQYF
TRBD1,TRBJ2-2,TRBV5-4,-,TGTGCCAGCAGCGTGGGACAGGGGAACACCGGGGAGCTGTTTTTT,CASSVGQGNTGELFF
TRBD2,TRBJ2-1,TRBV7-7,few,TGTGCCAGCAGCTCAGGACTAGCGGCATACAATGAGCAGTTCTTC,CASSSGLAAYNEQFF
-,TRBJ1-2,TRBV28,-,TGTGCCAGCAGCCCTCTTGGGGGGTGGAACTATGGCTACACCTTC,CASSPLGGWNYGYTF
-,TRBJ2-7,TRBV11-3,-,TGTGCCAGCAGCTTACGCCAGGGGCGCGAGCAGTACTTC,CASSLRQGREQYF
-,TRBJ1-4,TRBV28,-,TGTGCCAGCAGTCGAGGAGGGCCAGATGAAAAACTGTTTTTT,CASSRGGPDEKLFF
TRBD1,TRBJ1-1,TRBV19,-,TGTGCCAGTAGTTATGGACAGGGGGCGTGGAACACTGAAGCTTTCTTT,CASSYGQGAWNTEAFF
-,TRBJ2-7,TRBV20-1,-,TGCAGTGCTAGCTCTCTATACGAGCAGTACTTC,CSASSLYEQYF
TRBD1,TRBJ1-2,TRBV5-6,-,TGTGCCAGCAGCTGGGGACAGGGCGCTGCCTATGGCTACACCTTC,CASSWGQGAAYGYTF
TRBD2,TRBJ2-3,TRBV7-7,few,TGTGCCAGCAGCGTGGGTCTAGCGGGAGTGGTTGCAGATACGCAGTATTTT,CASSVGLAGVVADTQYF
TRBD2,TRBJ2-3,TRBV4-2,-,TGTGCCAGCAGCCAAGGACTAGCGGGAGCGACAGATACGCAGTATTTT,CASSQGLAGATDTQYF
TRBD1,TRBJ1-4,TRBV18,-,TGTGCCAGCTCACCCCCGGACAGGGAAGGTGAAAAACTGTTTTTT,CASSPPDREGEKLFF
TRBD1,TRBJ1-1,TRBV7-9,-,TGTGCCAGCAGCTTACAGGGGGCGGACACTGAAGCTTTCTTT,CASSLQGADTEAFF
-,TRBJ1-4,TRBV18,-,TGTGCCAGCTCACCCTTGCGGCTGGATGAAAAACTGTTTTTT,CASSPLRLDEKLFF
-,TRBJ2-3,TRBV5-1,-,TGCGCCAGCAGCTTGGAACCAGGGACAGATACGCAGTATTTT,CASSLEPGTDTQYF
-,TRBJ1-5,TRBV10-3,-,TGTGCCGCACGGGGGGCACTGGATAATCAGCCCCAGCATTTT,CAARGALDNQPQHF
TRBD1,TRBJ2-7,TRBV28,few,TGTGCCAGCAATCTGGGACAGGGCTCCTACGAGCAGTACTTC,CASNLGQGSYEQYF
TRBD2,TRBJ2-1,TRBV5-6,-,TGTGCCAGCAGCTTGGATAGCGGGATGTACAATGAGCAGTTCTTC,CASSLDSGMYNEQFF
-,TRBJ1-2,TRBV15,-,TGTGCCACCAGCTGGGACTTCGAGGGCTACACCTTC,CATSWDFEGYTF